This T cell receptor (beta chain) was observed in a study of regulatory T cells in long-lasting Graves disease. Time point meaning: persistent/refractory GD, antithyroid drugs over 5 years with positive TRAb. RNA isolated from PBMCs was used to make the TCR library. American Thyroid Association guidelines were used to diagnose Graves' disease. An endocrinology department in Xi'an, China, supplied the patients. The CDR3 is 16 residues long. The germline V gene encodes CDR1 DFQATT and CDR2 SNEGSKA (reference sequence). V was pared by 6 bases and J by 2 bases, with 17 bases between. According to the study, TCR beta libraries were built with iRepertoire HTBI primers and CDR3-region Arm-PCR. TCRdb re-called the multiplex PCR reads with MiXCR, one entry per CDR3 protein. The data contain approximately 470,000 distinct CDR3 sequences, 20% to 25% of them singletons.

The gene calls are TRBV20-1 and TRBJ2-6, with D possibly matching TRBD2 (6 bases). The receptor was derived from a female donor with Graves disease. Material: peripheral blood mononuclear cells (PBMCs), obtained when the disease was refractory, from a patient treated with antithyroid drugs. The CDR3 loop reads CSAPGSWRAGANVLTF. The CDR3 nucleotides read TGCAGTGCGCCGGGGAGTTGGAGGGCTGGGGCCAACGTCCTGACTTTC.